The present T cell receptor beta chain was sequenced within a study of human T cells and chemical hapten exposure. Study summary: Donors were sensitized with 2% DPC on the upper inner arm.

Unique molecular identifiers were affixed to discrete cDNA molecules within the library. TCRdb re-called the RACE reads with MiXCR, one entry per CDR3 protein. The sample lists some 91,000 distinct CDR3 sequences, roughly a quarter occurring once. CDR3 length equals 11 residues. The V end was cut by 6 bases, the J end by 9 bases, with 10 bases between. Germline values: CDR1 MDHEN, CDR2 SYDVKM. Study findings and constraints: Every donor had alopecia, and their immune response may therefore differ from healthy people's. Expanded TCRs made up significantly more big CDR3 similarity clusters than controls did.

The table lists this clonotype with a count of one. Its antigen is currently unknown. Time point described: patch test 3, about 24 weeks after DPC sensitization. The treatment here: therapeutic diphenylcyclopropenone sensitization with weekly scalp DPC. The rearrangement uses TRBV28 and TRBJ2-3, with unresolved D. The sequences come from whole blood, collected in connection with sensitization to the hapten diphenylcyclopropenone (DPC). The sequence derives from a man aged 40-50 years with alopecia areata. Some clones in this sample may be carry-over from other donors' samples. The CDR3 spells CASRDATTQYF. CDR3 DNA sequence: TGTGCCAGCAGAGACGCCACCACGCAGTATTTT.